This TCR beta chain derives from a study of T cell changes during pregnancy in multiple sclerosis. Germline-derived CDR1 and CDR2 are SEHNR and FQNEAQ (reference sequence). This CDR3 comprises 13 residues. V lost 1 base, J lost 6 bases, and 9 bases lay in between. The method was immunoSEQ multiplex PCR; TCRdb's version includes in-frame clones alone and lacks a portion of them. The sample comprises 15,000 to 25,000 clones, approximately 90% of which are singletons, and about 7.5% rests with the top ten. This sample comprised CD8+ T cells from peripheral blood mononuclear cells, obtained in the second trimester of pregnancy. This sequence was found in a female donor in good health, enrolled as a control in a pregnancy study. The chain joins TRBV7-9 to TRBJ1-1; D is undetermined. CDR3 in amino acids: CASSLDPGPEAFF. CDR3 DNA sequence: TGTGCCAGCAGCTTAGACCCAGGCCCTGAAGCTTTCTTT.